The clone carrying this TCR beta chain was counted only a few times. Antigen: not known. This record comes from a study of CD4+ T cells in melanoma. Study-level points and caveats: CD8+ T cell, macrophage and B cell function reportedly correlated with neoantigen-specific CD4+ T cells. Neoantigen-specific CD4+ T cells in melanoma reportedly had diverse differentiation states.

The method was immunoSEQ multiplex PCR; TCRdb's version includes in-frame clones alone and lacks a portion of them. The profile shows 15,000 to 20,000 clones, approximately 84% of them singletons. Germline CDR1 reads SGHTA; CDR2 reads FQGNSA. V lost 2 bases and J lost 1; bases outside the gene matches: 6. The CDR3 is made up of 16 amino acids. What was sequenced was cells from a culture (not recorded whether cultured in vitro). The chain has TRBV7-2 and TRBJ2-3, with TRBD2 identical over 7 bases. This clonotype originated in a human donor with melanoma. The CDR3 sequence is CASSLSLAEGTDTQYF. The CDR3 nucleotides read TGTGCCAGCAGCTTATCGCTAGCGGAAGGCACAGATACGCAGTATTTT. Full variable domain (missing parts from reference TRBV7-2 and TRBJ2-3): GAGVSQSPSNKVTEKGKDVELRCDPISGHTALYWYRQSLGQGLEFLIYFQGNSAPDKSGLPSDRFSAERTGGSVSTLTIQRTQQEDSAVYLCASSLSLAEGTDTQYFGPGTRLTVL.